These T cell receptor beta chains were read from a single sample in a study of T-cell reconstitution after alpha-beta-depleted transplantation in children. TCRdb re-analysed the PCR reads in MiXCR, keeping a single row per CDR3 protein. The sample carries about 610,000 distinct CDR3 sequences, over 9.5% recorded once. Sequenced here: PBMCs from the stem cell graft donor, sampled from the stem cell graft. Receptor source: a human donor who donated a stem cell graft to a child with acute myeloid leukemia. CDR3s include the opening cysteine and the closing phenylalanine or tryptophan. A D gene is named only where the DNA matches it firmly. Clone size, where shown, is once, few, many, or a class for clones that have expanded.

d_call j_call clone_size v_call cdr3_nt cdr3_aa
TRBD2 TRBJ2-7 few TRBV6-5 TGTGCCAGCAGTTATTTACCTAGCGGGCCCTCCTACGAGCAGTACTTC CASSYLPSGPSYEQYF
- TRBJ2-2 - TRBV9 TGTGCCAGCAGCGTAGCGAGACCCGAGGGGTCCGGGGAGCTGTTTTTT CASSVARPEGSGELFF
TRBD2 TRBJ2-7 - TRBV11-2 TGTGCCAGCAGCATAGAACTAGCGGAGCGTACCCTTAGATCCTACGAGCAGTACTTC CASSIELAERTLRSYEQYF
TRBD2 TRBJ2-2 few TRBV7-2 TGTGCCAGCAGCCCCGGACTAGGTACCGGGGAGCTGTTTTTT CASSPGLGTGELFF
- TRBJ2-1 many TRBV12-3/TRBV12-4 TGTGCCAGCAGTTTATATTCGGACAGTTACAATGAGCAGTTCTTC CASSLYSDSYNEQFF
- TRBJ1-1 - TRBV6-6 TGTGCCAGCAGTTACTGGGGGGGCACTGAAGCTTTCTTT CASSYWGGTEAFF
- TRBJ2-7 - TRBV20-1 TGCAGTGCTACTCTAACTGGGTACGAGCAGTACTTC CSATLTGYEQYF
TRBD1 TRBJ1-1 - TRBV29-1 TGCAGCGCCGAGACAGGGCCTCTGAACACTGAAGCTTTCTTT CSAETGPLNTEAFF
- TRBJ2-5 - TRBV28 TGTGCCAGCAGGGGAGCTCCAGAGACCCAGTACTTC CASRGAPETQYF
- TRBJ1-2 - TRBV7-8 TGTGCCAGCAGCTTAGGGGAAGGGGTCGGCTACACCTTC CASSLGEGVGYTF
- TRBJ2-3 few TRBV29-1 TGCAGCGTTGAGGTGGCTGGGGGGCAGTATTTT CSVEVAGGQYF
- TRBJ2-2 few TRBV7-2 TGTGCCAGCTCACGAGAGATAGGCACCGGGGAGCTGTTTTTT CASSREIGTGELFF
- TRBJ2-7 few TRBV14 TGTGCCAGCAGCCAAGATGTTGGGAGCGAGCAGTACTTC CASSQDVGSEQYF
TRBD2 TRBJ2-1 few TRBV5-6 TGTGCCAGCAGACCGGGACTAGCGGGAGTTAATGAGCAGTTCTTC CASRPGLAGVNEQFF
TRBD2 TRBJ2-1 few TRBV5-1 TGCGCCAGCAGTGGGGGTGGGACTACCAGCAATGAGCAGTTCTTC CASSGGGTTSNEQFF
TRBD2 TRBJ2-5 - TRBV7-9 TGTGCCAGCAGTTTGCTAGCGGTACTTGCGAAACAAGAGACCCAGTACTTC CASSLLAVLAKQETQYF
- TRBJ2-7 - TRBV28 TGTGCCAGCAGCCCCGTGGGGCCCTACGAGCAGTACTTC CASSPVGPYEQYF
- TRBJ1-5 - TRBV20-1 TGCAGTGCTAGAGAGGAGACGGGGATCAGCAATCAGCCCCAGCATTTT CSAREETGISNQPQHF
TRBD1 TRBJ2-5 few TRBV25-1 TGTGCCAGCAGTCCCCCCGGGACAGGGACAGAGACCCAGTACTTC CASSPPGTGTETQYF
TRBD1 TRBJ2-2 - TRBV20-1 TGCAGCCTCGGGACAGAGAACACCGGGGAGCTGTTTTTT CSLGTENTGELFF
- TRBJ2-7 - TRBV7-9 TGTGCCAGCAGCGCTCACTGGACGGGCAGCTCCTACGAGCAGTACTTC CASSAHWTGSSYEQYF
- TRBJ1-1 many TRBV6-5 TGTGCCAGCAGTTACTCGGGGGGGACGCACGTAGAAGCTTTCTTT CASSYSGGTHVEAFF
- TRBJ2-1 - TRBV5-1 TGCGCCAGCAGCTTCGGACTACCGAGCTCCTACAATGAGCAGTTCTTC CASSFGLPSSYNEQFF
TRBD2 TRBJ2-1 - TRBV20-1 TGCAGTGCTAGACGGCTAGCGGGACCAACCGGCCATGAGCAGTTCTTC CSARRLAGPTGHEQFF
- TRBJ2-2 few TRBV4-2 TGTGCCAGCAGCCAGGCGGGAACGAACACCGGGGAGCTGTTTTTT CASSQAGTNTGELFF
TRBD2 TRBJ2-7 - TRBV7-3 TGTGCCAGCAGCGACGGACTAGCGGGAGTAGGCGAGCAGTACTTC CASSDGLAGVGEQYF
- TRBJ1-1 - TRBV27 TGTGCCAGCAGTTTACTCGGGAGCAAGAACACTGAAGCTTTCTTT CASSLLGSKNTEAFF
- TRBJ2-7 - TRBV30 TGTGCCTGGAGTGACCGAAACTACGAGCAGTACTTC CAWSDRNYEQYF